One and the same sample provided the 24 T cell receptor beta chains below, sequenced in a study of shared clonotypes between healthy human individuals. Data came from immunoSEQ multiplex PCR; TCRdb stores just in-frame clones and leaves some out. The repertoire has fewer than 1 million clones, roughly 96% of them found once; the top ten carry less than 0.25%. Only CD45RO-negative cells positively selected for CCR7 counted as naive CD8 cells, so terminally differentiated effector memory CD45RA+ cells were excluded. The material sequenced was naive CD8+ T cells sorted from blood. These receptors originate from a man in his thirties or forties in good health.

This clone is a singleton in its sample. V and J are TRBV9 and TRBJ1-3; 7 positions match TRBD1. Germline lookup yields CDR1 SGDLS and CDR2 YYNGEE. This CDR3 contains 14 residues. Germline trimming cut 4 bases from V and 2 bases from J; bases unmatched to any gene: 3. CDR3 coding DNA: TGTGCCAGCAGCTTCCAGGGGGCTGGAAACACCATATATTTT. Amino acid sequence: CASSFQGAGNTIYF.

The chain links TRBV28 to TRBJ2-1; a possible D gene is TRBD2 (6 bases). Between the trimmed V and J ends, which lost 4 bases and 12 bases, there was a span of 10 bases. CDR3 length: 11 residues. The germline gives CDR1 MDHEN, CDR2 SYDVKM. The chain's CDR3 is CASSYGGRQFF. As DNA, the CDR3 is TGTGCCAGCAGTTACGGGGGACGGCAGTTCTTC.

As for this clone: A far larger clone is just one base off, so this is likely a read error. Within the sample, other DNA sequences also encode this same CDR3. The V call is TRBV7-9, the J call TRBJ2-7; D ambiguous. V dropped 1 base and J dropped 6 bases, with 4 bases sitting between them. The CDR3 is made up of 11 amino acids. Germline CDR1 reads SEHNR; CDR2 reads FQNEAQ (reference sequence). CDR3 in amino acids: CASSLEVEQYF. In DNA form, the CDR3 reads TGTGCCAGCAGCTTAGAAGTCGAGCAGTACTTC.

The rearrangement joins TRBV5-1 to TRBJ2-1; TRBD2 matches 14 bases. Germline trimming cut 4 bases from V and 6 bases from J; bases unmatched to any gene: 6. Per germline, CDR1 SGHRS and CDR2 YFSETQ. The CDR3 is 16 amino acids. CDR3 coding DNA: TGCGCCAGCAGCGGCGTTGGGACTAGCGGGAGCAATGAGCAGTTCTTC. Amino acids: CASSGVGTSGSNEQFF.

J is TRBJ2-3 and V is TRBV5-1, with 7 positions matching TRBD2. The CDR3 consists of 15 residues. With 1 base clipped from V and 2 bases from J, the junction kept 4 bases outside the gene matches. From germline, CDR1 is SGHRS and CDR2 YFSETQ. The CDR3 loop reads CASSLFLADTDTQYF. The CDR3 DNA is TGCGCCAGCAGCTTGTTCCTAGCGGACACAGATACGCAGTATTTT.

This chain connects TRBV6-4 to TRBJ2-1; tentative D call: TRBD2 (6 bases). The CDR3 extends over 15 amino acids. Trimming removed 0 bases from V and 4 bases from J, with 10 bases in between. Per germline, CDR1 MRHNA and CDR2 SNTAGT. The CDR3 here is CASSDSGGGYNEQFF. The CDR3 coding sequence is TGTGCCAGCAGTGACTCGGGAGGAGGATACAATGAGCAGTTCTTC.

V and J are TRBV28 and TRBJ2-5; 12 bases align to TRBD2. The CDR3 is 16 residues long. In germline, CDR1 is MDHEN, CDR2 SYDVKM. With 5 bases clipped from V and 4 bases from J, the junction kept 8 bases outside the gene matches. The CDR3 is CASSPGLAGWVETQYF. The CDR3 bases are TGTGCCAGCAGTCCAGGACTAGCGGGATGGGTAGAGACCCAGTACTTC.

This chain uses TRBV29-1 with TRBJ2-1, with D perhaps TRBD1 (6 bases). The CDR3 runs 15 residues. Germline assignment: CDR1 SQVTM and CDR2 ANQGSEA. Trimming left V 5 bases short and J 9 bases short, with 23 bases between. The CDR3 DNA reads as TGCAGCGTTTCCCTAAGCAGGGACACCTACGGTGAGCAGTTCTTC. It is translated as CSVSLSRDTYGEQFF.

This chain connects TRBV5-1 to TRBJ2-1; D is uncertain. Per the germline V gene, CDR1 is SGHRS and CDR2 is YFSETQ. V was shortened by 3 bases and J by 8 bases, with 9 bases between the two germline ends. The CDR3 extends over 12 amino acids. This CDR3 reads CASSYYRDEQFF. The CDR3 DNA is TGCGCCAGCAGCTACTATCGGGATGAGCAGTTCTTC.

CDR3 coding DNA: TGTGCTAGTGGTCCAGGAACGGGTGGCTACACCTTC. This codes for CASGPGTGGYTF. The genes are TRBV12-5 and TRBJ1-2; no reliable D call. V lost 5 bases and J 7 bases, leaving 11 bases between the germline ends. Germline lookup yields CDR1 LGHNT and CDR2 FRNRAP. The CDR3 is 12 amino acids.

The rearrangement links TRBV11-2 to TRBJ2-1; D is uncertain. Trimming stripped 1 base from V and 6 bases from J, with 1 base between. Germline CDR1 and CDR2: SGHAT and FQNNGV. The CDR3 has 11 residues. The CDR3 loop reads CASSLANEQFF. The CDR3 DNA is TGTGCCAGCAGCTTAGCCAATGAGCAGTTCTTC.

The J gene is TRBJ2-7, the V gene TRBV11-2; TRBD2 matches at 8 bases. Germline-derived CDR1 and CDR2 are SGHAT and FQNNGV. V lost 2 bases to trimming and J lost 7 bases; unmatched junction nucleotides: 10. This CDR3 contains 15 residues. In DNA, the CDR3 is TGTGCCAGCAGCTTAATCGGCCTAGCGGGTTATGAGCAGTACTTC. It is translated as CASSLIGLAGYEQYF. The full variable domain, its missing parts supplied by reference TRBV11-2 and TRBJ2-7, is EAGVAQSPRYKIIEKRQSVAFWCNPISGHATLYWYQQILGQGPKLLIQFQNNGVVDDSQLPKDRFSAERLKGVDSTLKIQPAKLEDSAVYLCASSLIGLAGYEQYFGPGTRLTVT.

The chain carries TRBV7-8 and TRBJ2-1; D call uncertain. Trimming stripped 5 bases from V and 7 bases from J, with 24 bases between. The CDR3 has 17 residues. CDR1 is SGHVS, CDR2 FQNEAQ, per germline. CDR3 amino acids: CASSPGVRVIDNNEQFF. In nucleotides, the CDR3 is TGTGCCAGCAGCCCCGGCGTAAGAGTTATCGATAATAATGAGCAGTTCTTC. The whole variable domain, filled in from reference TRBV7-8 and TRBJ2-1, reads GAGVSQSPRYKVAKRGQDVALRCDPISGHVSLFWYQQALGQGPEFLTYFQNEAQLDKSGLPSDRFFAERPEGSVSTLKIQRTQQEDSAVYLCASSPGVRVIDNNEQFFGPGTRLTVL.

J is TRBJ2-7 and V is TRBV5-4, with 8 positions matching TRBD1. With 5 bases clipped from V and 5 bases from J, the junction kept 12 bases outside the gene matches. This CDR3 has 15 amino acids. Looked up from germline, CDR1 is SGHNT and CDR2 is YYREEE (reference sequence). CDR3: CASSPGTGTRNEQYF. CDR3 coding DNA: TGTGCCAGCAGTCCCGGGACAGGCACCCGGAACGAGCAGTACTTC.

The V gene is TRBV5-1, the J gene TRBJ2-5, with D perhaps TRBD1 or TRBD2 (6 bases each). V shed 9 bases and J shed 4 bases, with 16 bases lying between them. Germline CDR1 SGHRS, CDR2 YFSETQ. The CDR3 consists of 13 residues. The chain's CDR3 is CATSEWGAETQYF. The CDR3 DNA reads as TGCGCCACTTCGGAATGGGGGGCAGAGACCCAGTACTTC.

J is TRBJ2-3 and V is TRBV5-6; 8 bases align to TRBD1. In germline, CDR1 is SGHDT, CDR2 YYEEEE. Germline trimming cut 4 bases from V and 6 bases from J; bases unmatched to any gene: 10. The CDR3 has 15 amino acids. The CDR3 DNA follows: TGTGCCAGCAGCAACACCGGGACAGGCCCCGATACGCAGTATTTT. It yields the protein CASSNTGTGPDTQYF.

This rearrangement joins TRBV5-4 to TRBJ1-1; D is undetermined. CDR3 length: 15 residues. The V and J ends lost 2 bases and 0 bases respectively, with 11 bases between them. Germline V lookup: CDR1 SGHNT, CDR2 YYREEE (reference sequence). The CDR3 sequence: CASSFLTVMNTEAFF. Written as DNA, the CDR3 is TGTGCCAGCAGCTTTCTTACAGTCATGAACACTGAAGCTTTCTTT.

The rearrangement uses TRBV5-4 and TRBJ1-3; D unclear. This CDR3 has 14 amino acids. CDR1 is SGHNT and CDR2 is YYREEE in the germline V gene (reference sequence). Trimming shortened V by 1 base and J by 1 base, and 6 bases separated the two germline ends. CDR3 sequence reads: CASSLYGSGNTIYF. The CDR3 DNA is TGTGCCAGCAGCTTGTACGGGTCTGGAAACACCATATATTTT.

This sequence joins TRBV9 and TRBJ1-2; no clear D gene. Germline CDR1 SGDLS, CDR2 YYNGEE. The CDR3 spans 13 residues. V lost 4 bases, J lost 4 bases, and 11 bases lay in between. The CDR3 spells CASSSGLPYGYTF. The CDR3 DNA sequence: TGTGCCAGCAGCTCCGGACTGCCCTATGGCTACACCTTC.

The rearrangement joins TRBV6-6 to TRBJ1-1; TRBD1 aligns across 8 bases. Germline V gene sequence: CDR1 MNHNY, CDR2 SVGAGI (reference sequence). The CDR3 has 13 residues. V trimming: 10 bases; J trimming: 3 bases; junction bases outside the gene matches: 7. Here the CDR3 reads CATAQGADTEAFF. Written as DNA, the CDR3 is TGTGCCACGGCTCAGGGGGCAGACACTGAAGCTTTCTTT.

The rearrangement links TRBV7-6 to TRBJ2-7, with D unclear. V was clipped by 5 bases and J by 0 bases, with 11 bases between them. CDR3 size: 14 residues. The germline gives CDR1 SGHVS, CDR2 FNYEAQ. The CDR3 DNA sequence: TGTGCCAGCAGCCCCAAAGCCTACTCCTACGAGCAGTACTTC. Protein sequence: CASSPKAYSYEQYF.

The chain combines TRBV7-9 with TRBJ2-7; D is perhaps TRBD1 (5 bases). Trimming stripped 3 bases from V and 5 bases from J, with 11 bases between. Germline-derived CDR1 and CDR2 are SEHNR and FQNEAQ (reference sequence). This CDR3 region has 13 residues. The CDR3 nucleotides read TGTGCCAGCAGCTTTGACAGTTCCCACGAGCAGTACTTC. This sequence encodes CASSFDSSHEQYF.

The chain combines TRBV2 with TRBJ2-7; the D call may be TRBD1 or TRBD2 (6 bases each). V lost 2 bases and J lost 4, with 15 bases in between. The CDR3 is made up of 15 amino acids. Germline lookup yields CDR1 SNHLY and CDR2 FYNNEI. The CDR3 region has the DNA TGTGCCAGCAGTGAATACAGGCAAGGGGGGTACGAGCAGTACTTC. Residues: CASSEYRQGGYEQYF. The whole variable domain, remainder taken from reference TRBV2 and TRBJ2-7, is EPEVTQTPSHQVTQMGQEVILRCVPISNHLYFYWYRQILGQKVEFLVSFYNNEISEKSEIFDDQFSVERPDGSNFTLKIRSTKLEDSAMYFCASSEYRQGGYEQYFGPGTRLTVT.

The chain links TRBV29-1 to TRBJ2-2; D is unclear. Trimming pared 4 bases from V and 3 bases from J, leaving 3 bases between. Per the germline V gene, CDR1 is SQVTM and CDR2 is ANQGSEA. The CDR3 is 11 amino acids. This CDR3 is CSVAYTGELFF. The CDR3 nucleotides read TGCAGCGTTGCATACACCGGGGAGCTGTTTTTT.